This entry features one T cell receptor beta chain sequence. Its antigen remains unidentified. The record has no base qualities; no much larger clone is one base away. For CDR1 and CDR2, the germline V gene (reference sequence) lists DFQATT and SNEGSKA. Trimming costs V 0 bases and J 0 bases, and their ends lie 12 bases apart. From the cysteine up to the phenylalanine, the CDR3 has a length of 16 residues. Only the CDR3 part of the read is kept: 48 bases, read in frame from the first base. The 39 donors, aged roughly 6 to 95 years, were systemically healthy Caucasian individuals from Russia. Each donor gave around 9.8 milliliters of peripheral blood, collected into EDTA-treated Vacutainer tubes. PBMCs were isolated by Ficoll-Paque density-gradient centrifugation, with at least 7 million obtained per sample. Total RNA was extracted from PBMCs with Trizol reagent, with at least 6 micrograms obtained per sample. For every donor, flow cytometry on a PBMC aliquot measured the percentage of naive CD45RAhigh/CD27high T cells.

Library creation used 5' RACE. The data were produced on an Illumina HiSeq 2500. A second PCR of 7 to 11 cycles was performed with a sample-barcoded 5' primer and a J-beta primer mix. A template-switch 5' adaptor carrying 12 random nucleotides introduced a unique molecular identifier onto each TCR beta cDNA molecule. Each sample yielded at least 3 million CDR3-containing paired-end reads. First-strand cDNA synthesis was performed from all RNA using the Mint cDNA synthesis kit, with priming by a TRBC-specific oligonucleotide. All cDNA was treated with uracil-DNA glycosylase and then went through a first 18-cycle PCR with the universal primers M1SS and BC2_uni_R. As for the authors' bioinformatics: For normalization, 1 million high-quality reads, each with a distinct molecular identifier, were randomly selected from each sample. Reads sharing molecular identifiers were discarded rather than binned into consensus sequences. MiTCR, with a Q25 quality threshold and the strictest error-elimination algorithm, was used for CDR3 identification, clonotype clustering and error correction. A nonparametric unseen species model with Euler transformation was used to estimate a lower bound on total TCR beta diversity. The public sequencing data were trimmed at Q25 with fastp and processed into clonotypes with MiXCR by TCRdb, which kept only in-frame beta chains. Rows are combined by CDR3 protein, so each entry shows the most common genes and DNA. The V and J calls and clone size come from TCRdb's table, not from the authors' own analysis. The sample table lists 1.5 million or so distinct CDR3 sequences, 42% of them with a count of one. The ten largest clones represent around 8% of the sample.

This record comes from a study of blood T cells in healthy people across ages (dated by TCRdb to between 2014 and 2017). Concerning the study at large: In model experiments, template switching captured roughly one uniquely barcoded TCR beta cDNA molecule for every two T cells. To track age-related changes in TCR beta repertoire diversity, the study relied on deep sequencing normalized with unique cDNA molecular identifiers. To avoid experimental bias, donors of different ages were distributed randomly across sequencing lanes. For two donors (one aged 18 to 30 and one aged 80 or older), the study analyzed two additional independent replicas of 1 million unique cDNA reads from the same blood draw. The donors were divided into four age groups: young (average approximately 17 years), middle-aged (around 41), aged (approximately 62) and long-lived (around 87). What the work shows at the level of the full study, not this receptor alone: The long-lived group showed more naive CD4+ T cells, fewer expanded clones and increased TCR diversity than the aged group, suggesting age selection. Estimates of total diversity based on one million sequenced T cells were regarded as lower bounds and as underestimates. The percentage of naive T cells measured by flow cytometry correlated strongly with observed TCR beta diversity. Bulk unsorted PBMC profiling prevented conclusive comparison of naive and antigen-experienced compartments. Observed TCR beta diversity per million T cells fell roughly linearly with age, and a significant reduction was already apparent by age around 40. The CMV infection status of donors was not known, potentially confounding age-related changes in expanded clonotypes.

The source of this sequence is a woman aged 18-29 years in good health. The sequenced sample consisted of blood. This receptor chain uses TRBV20-1 and TRBJ2-1; no D gene can be assigned with confidence. The CDR3 loop reads CSARDIDRSSYNEQFF. The DNA sequence reads TGCAGTGCTAGAGACATCGATCGGTCCTCCTACAATGAGCAGTTCTTC.